This entry concerns a single T cell receptor (beta chain). Trimming cost V 5 bases and J 3 bases, with 20 bases left between them. The CDR3 loop spans 16 amino acids. Per germline, CDR1 MDHEN and CDR2 SYDVKM. In terms of age and location, participants ranged from about 18 to 95 years and lived in roughly 22 US areas. Allocation to cohorts depended on clinical history reported by the participants. These data belong to a study of blood T cell repertoires in COVID-19. About the research overall: COVID-19 samples, acute and convalescent, were from the United States, Italy and Spain. PBMCs, B-cell-depleted T cells, or T cells provided the cDNA or gDNA that made up the material.

Produced via immunoSEQ multiplex PCR; TCRdb's table is partial and in-frame only. The sample lists under 350,000 clones, just over 85% seen once, with approximately 4.4% in the top ten. Material: PBMCs or T cells enriched from blood (not recorded which). This receptor was identified in a woman in her thirties or forties with acute COVID-19. V gene TRBV28 combines with J gene TRBJ2-7; tentatively, D is TRBD1 (6 bases). CDR3 sequence: CASSTRQDLPRYEQYF. Here the CDR3 DNA reads TGTGCCAGCAGTACCAGACAGGATCTGCCCCGCTACGAGCAGTACTTC. Full variable domain (missing parts from reference TRBV28 and TRBJ2-7): DVKVTQSSRYLVKRTGEKVFLECVQDMDHENMFWYRQDPGLGLRLIYFSYDVKMKEKGDIPEGYSVSREKKERFSLILESASTNQTSMYLCASSTRQDLPRYEQYFGPGTRLTVT.